The entry below describes one TCR beta chain. Trimming removed 3 bases at V and 4 bases at J, with 6 bases between. The CDR3 loop spans 12 amino acids. The germline gives CDR1 KGHSH, CDR2 LQKENI. These data are taken from a study of blood T cell repertoires in COVID-19. About the research overall: Some COVID-19 samples were acute and others convalescent; all came from the United States, Italy and Spain. PBMCs, B-cell-depleted T cells, or T cells provided the cDNA or gDNA that made up the material.

As originally analysed: Reference gene primer amplification yielded estimated nucleated cell counts. Sequencing used immunoSEQ multiplex PCR; TCRdb keeps in-frame clones, though not all of them. The V and J calls and the clone size are those of that table, but D and trimming were determined from the DNA. The profile shows 230,000 or so clones, approximately 83% of them singletons. The sequence derives from a man aged 45-60 years with active or convalescent COVID-19. The sequenced material came from peripheral blood. The V call is TRBV18, the J call TRBJ2-5; D unclear. The CDR3 is CASSPAPETQYF. DNA of the CDR3: TGTGCCAGCTCACCGGCCCCAGAGACCCAGTACTTC.